This T cell receptor (beta chain) was retrieved from a study of cytomegalovirus exposure and HLA in healthy donors. Study-wide findings and caveats: As a later analysis showed, a missense DCLRE1C variant was linked to trimming of TCR beta V- and J-genes. Only CMV serostatus was available as immune exposure information. HLA alleles were associated with 16,000 or so TCR beta sequences in a later analysis at 0.05 false discovery rate.

This clone was observed a handful of times. Its antigen remains unknown. The PCR contained 60 Vbeta and 13 Jbeta primers. The assay was immunoSEQ multiplex PCR, and TCRdb's table has in-frame clones only and misses some. The table lists about 97,000 clones, about a tenth of them singletons. The CDR3 is 15 amino acids. In germline, CDR1 is SGDLS, CDR2 YYNGEE. V lost 3 bases to trimming and J lost 6 bases; unmatched junction nucleotides: 6. The sequence came from a man aged 45-65 years in good health and CMV-seropositive. Material: PBMCs. The chain couples TRBV9 to TRBJ2-1; 10 bases map to TRBD2. CDR3 in amino acids: CASSALGLAVNEQFF. The CDR3, as DNA: TGTGCCAGCAGCGCCCTAGGACTAGCGGTCAATGAGCAGTTCTTC. The full variable domain, its missing parts supplied by reference TRBV9 and TRBJ2-1, is DSGVTQTPKHLITATGQRVTLRCSPRSGDLSVYWYQQSLDQGLQFLIQYYNGEERAKGNILERFSAQQFPDLHSELNLSSLELGDSALYFCASSALGLAVNEQFFGPGTRLTVL.